The present T cell receptor beta chain was sequenced within a study of shared clonotypes between healthy human individuals (dated by TCRdb to about 2020). Regarding the study in general: A few men and a couple of women, aged 18 to 49 years, made up the cohort. For each donor, CD4 naive and CD4 memory were each given three plates, CD8 naive was given two plates, and CD8 memory was given one plate. To estimate repertoire size and how much clonotypes are shared between individuals, the study performed deep sequencing of blood TCR repertoires from roughly five healthy adults. To increase sequencing depth and limit assay-specific biases, TCR repertoire library preparation and sequencing were carried out by different laboratories using diverse techniques. Leukapheresis yielded between about 0.9 and 9 billion PBMCs per donor.

Taken from cysteine to phenylalanine, the CDR3 has 14 residues. Only CDR3 DNA is held: 42 bases, read in frame from base 1. The germline V gene encodes CDR1 SEHNR and CDR2 FQNEAQ (reference sequence). V is shortened by 5 bases, J by 1 base, and the region joining them spans 11 bases. The paper as a whole reports these results and caveats: Sharing across several donors was observed for approximately 5% of naive CD4, 3% to 3.5% of naive CD8, over 2% of memory CD4, and around 0.42% of memory CD8 clonotypes. Naive subsets generally had larger estimated clonotype richness than memory subsets. Pairwise subsampling indicated that sequencing depth was expected to affect the degree of clonotype sharing among donors. The small number of donors limited the genetic and exposure-history diversity represented. Higher generation probabilities were observed for clonotypes shared by all four sorted-subset donors than for non-shared clonotypes. Incomplete sequencing was indicated by rarefaction of sorted-subset datasets, despite the large sequencing depth. Sampling was limited to blood, and TCR repertoires in tissue likely differ from TCR repertoires in blood.

Using the deep immunoSEQ assay, multiplex PCR amplified TCR CDR3 regions from genomic DNA. Extracted genomic DNA from each cell subset was spread evenly across all wells of several immunoSEQ 96-well plates, with each plate serving as a replicate. For sorted subsets, 200 to 250 ng genomic DNA, equal to 30,000 to 35,000 T cell genomes, was loaded into each replicate PCR. Purified libraries were quantified with a Qubit 3.0 fluorometer, sized on a Bioanalyzer 2100, and re-quantified with the KAPA Library Quantification kit. Every immunoSEQ 96-well plate was sequenced on a dedicated single-read 150-cycle Illumina NextSeq 550 flow cell. The authors' analysis ran thus. Because only junctional sequences without quality scores were contained in the immunoSEQ output, filtering matching that applied to full-length reads could not be performed. To assign V/J genes and CDR3, sequences were annotated against IMGT germline references using PyIR, a Python wrapper for IgBLAST v1.9. Any read was removed if the V/J assignment was weak (E-value above 1e-6), the CDR3 was missing, or the read contained stop codons, out-of-frame junctions, or ambiguous translated residues. A V3J clonotype was defined by an identical inferred V gene, J gene, and CDR3 amino acid sequence. Percentage overlap between repertoires was calculated by dividing the number of shared unique clonotypes by the size of the smaller repertoire. Repertoire richness was assessed with RTK rarefaction, the Chao1 estimator, and Recon v2.1 estimates of unobserved clonotypes. For all TCRbeta clonotypes obtained by the gDNA method from a few donors, generation probabilities were computed with OLGA. Entries here come from immuneACCESS through TCRdb and include only in-frame sequences with V and J called. Some clones fail to appear in such tables; in the studies checked, an unresolved V gene covers under half of the shortfall, and the cause of the remainder is unknown. The V and J calls and clone size come from that table; D and trimming were worked out from the DNA. The sample yields roughly 2.5 million clones; over 85% were counted once. Of the sample, 0.14% falls within the top ten clones.

Donors were healthy HIV-negative adults with no recently reported acute infections or vaccinations. Every donor was a Caucasian adult living in Nashville, Tennessee, USA. Magnetic negative selection was used to enrich CD4+ T cells, after which naive cells were positively selected on CD45RA and the negative fraction became the memory subset. Blood was collected by leukapheresis, and PBMCs were isolated by Ficoll-Histopaque density gradient centrifugation and then cryopreserved in liquid nitrogen vapor phase. Analytical flow cytometry was used to check the purity and quantity of each magnetically sorted T cell population. Genomic DNA was isolated from each sorted fraction and quantified by UV absorbance on a Nanodrop 2000c. Of note for this clone: No antigen is known for it. Base qualities were left out, and no much larger clone turns up one base away.

The TCR originated in a man aged 18-30 years in good health. Sequencing was carried out using naive CD4+ T cells sorted from blood. The cell subset or site label, as the study defines it: CD45RA+ positively selected. The chain uses TRBV7-9 and TRBJ1-2; the D gene cannot be resolved reliably. This receptor carries the CDR3 CASSPKAVNYGYTF. The DNA sequence is as follows: TGTGCCAGCAGCCCCAAAGCCGTTAACTATGGCTACACCTTC.